This T cell receptor (beta chain) was recorded in a study of T cell clonality in common variable immunodeficiency. Replacement immunoglobulin had been given to every CVID subject for at least one year. Study-wide findings and caveats: Compared with controls, CVID subjects had fewer shared TCRbeta clones. Fewer deletions and N-nucleotide insertions were reportedly seen in common variable immunodeficiency TCR beta sequences. Compared with healthy controls, CVID subjects showed increased TCRbeta clonality, mostly in about a third. The cause of increased CVID clonality remains unclear without subpopulation sequencing.

Clones were sequenced by immunoSEQ multiplex PCR, and TCRdb holds only the in-frame ones, with some missing. Observed in the sample are some 19,000 clones, none of them singletons. This clone was seen only a few times. Its specificity is not known. The read halts 3 residues ahead of the CDR3 end, with the missing end drawn from the germline J gene. CDR3 length: 16 amino acids. CDR1 and CDR2 (germline): LNHDA, SQIVND (reference sequence). V was clipped by 5 bases and J by 7 bases; unmatched bases: 9. The material sequenced was peripheral blood mononuclear cells. This chain links TRBV19 with TRBJ2-2, with 11 bases lining up with TRBD2. The TCR sequence derives from a human donor with common variable immunodeficiency. The CDR3 bases that were read are TGTGCCAGTAGTCCTCCGACTAGCGGGATAATCGGGGAG. Translation gives CASSPPTSGIIGE. The whole CDR3 is CASSPPTSGIIGELFF.